What follows are 6 T cell receptor beta chains derived from one specimen sequenced in a study of post-analysis software for immune sequencing data. Study observations and caveats: The five TRBV segments detected at higher frequency in patients than in controls included TRBV5-6, TRBV5-1 and TRBV20-1.

TCR beta libraries were prepared from cDNA with unique molecular identifiers. Using its own MiXCR run on the PCR reads, TCRdb lists one record per CDR3 protein. The sample contains roughly 600,000 distinct CDR3 sequences, about 40% of which appear only once. What these receptors recognize is not known. Sequencing was carried out using blood. The receptors shown here come from a girl aged 10-17 years with multiple sclerosis.

V is TRBV20-1 and J is TRBJ1-1; perhaps TRBD1 as D (6 bases). The CDR3 has 14 amino acids. Germline V gene lookup returns CDR1 DFQATT and CDR2 SNEGSKA (reference sequence). Trimming removed 3 bases from V and 0 bases from J, with 11 bases in between. Here the CDR3 reads CSARAGQMNTEAFF. CDR3 in DNA: TGCAGTGCTAGGGCGGGACAAATGAACACTGAAGCTTTCTTT.

The chain recombines TRBV12-3 or TRBV12-4 with TRBJ1-2, with 8 bases matching TRBD1. This CDR3 is built from 12 residues. Trimming at V came to 6 bases and at J to 10 bases, leaving 7 bases not matched to a gene. The CDR3 protein is CASRPGQGLYTF. The CDR3 DNA sequence: TGTGCCAGCAGACCCGGACAGGGCCTCTACACCTTC.

The sample holds a few counts of this clonotype. The rearrangement uses TRBV4-1 and TRBJ2-7; perhaps D is TRBD1 or TRBD2 (6 bases each). The CDR3 is 15 amino acids. From germline, CDR1 is MGHRA and CDR2 YSYEKL. V was shortened by 4 bases and J by 4 bases, with 17 bases between the two germline ends. The CDR3 nucleotides read TGCGCCAGCAGCCCAACAGGGACTGTCCAATACGAGCAGTACTTC. Amino acids: CASSPTGTVQYEQYF.

This clonotype was seen once. Its ends do not fully match the called genes, so a read error is possible. The chain recombines TRBV7-8 with TRBJ2-6; 11 bases fit TRBD2. CDR3 length: 19 residues. The V gene's germline CDR1 is SGHVS and CDR2 FQNEAQ. CDR3 sequence reads: CASSLARLAGLGGANVRTF. The CDR3 nucleotides read TGTGCCAGCAGCTTAGCCAGACTAGCGGGATTAGGAGGGGCCAACGTCCGGACTTTC. Full variable domain (rest looked up from reference TRBV7-8 and TRBJ2-6): GAGVSQSPRYKVAKRGQDVALRCDPISGHVSLFWYQQALGQGPEFLTYFQNEAQLDKSGLPSDRFFAERPEGSVSTLKIQRTQQEDSAVYLCASSLARLAGLGGANVRTFGAGSRLTVL.

As to this clonotype: One base away lies a much larger clone, so this may be a sequencing read error. This chain connects TRBV7-2 to TRBJ2-7; no reliable D call. V lost 1 base and J 5 bases, leaving 3 bases between the germline ends. Germline CDR1 SGHTA, CDR2 FQGNSA. The CDR3 is made up of 11 amino acids. Here the CDR3 reads CASSLVHEQYF. The DNA of the CDR3 is TGTGCCAGCAGCTTAGTCCACGAGCAGTACTTC. The whole variable domain, remainder taken from reference TRBV7-2 and TRBJ2-7, is GAGVSQSPSNKVTEKGKDVELRCDPISGHTALYWYRQSLGQGLEFLIYFQGNSAPDKSGLPSDRFSAERTGGSVSTLTIQRTQQEDSAVYLCASSLVHEQYFGPGTRLTVT.

In this sample, this clonotype turned up a few times. V usage is TRBV5-1 and J usage is TRBJ2-5, with TRBD1 as a possible D gene (7 bases). This CDR3 spans 15 amino acids. CDR1 is SGHRS and CDR2 is YFSETQ in the germline V gene. V shed 4 bases and J shed 2 bases, with 15 bases lying between them. The CDR3 protein is CASSPRGVPQETQYF. The CDR3 DNA is TGCGCCAGCAGCCCCAGGGGGGTCCCTCAAGAGACCCAGTACTTC.